Shown below are 8 T cell receptor beta chains from a single sample sequenced in a study of T-cell reconstitution after alpha-beta-depleted transplantation in children. The TCRbeta library incorporated unique molecular identifiers. MiXCR, run by TCRdb on the PCR reads, gives a single entry per CDR3 protein. The sample lists approximately 500,000 distinct CDR3 sequences, 10% occurring once. Sequenced material: PBMCs, taken before TCRalphabeta/CD19-depleted stem cell transplant. All receptors derive from a child aged 2-15 years with inherited bone marrow failure, due to receive a stem cell transplant.

Turning to this clonotype: Possible read error: a much larger clone is one base away. The rearrangement joins TRBV11-2 to TRBJ2-1; the D gene is possibly TRBD2 (5 bases). The V gene lost 2 bases and the J gene lost 5 bases, with 22 bases spanning the gap. The germline V gene encodes CDR1 SGHAT and CDR2 FQNNGV. The length of the CDR3 is 18 residues. The CDR3 DNA is TGTGCCAGCAGCTTAAGGCTTACGGGAAGGAACTTTAACAATGAGCAGTTCTTC. Translating gives CASSLRLTGRNFNNEQFF.

This clonotype was counted at least ten times. The rearrangement uses TRBV12-3 or TRBV12-4 and TRBJ2-7, with 9 bases aligning to TRBD1. V was pared by 6 bases and J by 3 bases, with 9 bases of the junction left unmatched. The CDR3 totals 15 residues. The CDR3 here is CASSLLRDRVYEQYF. The CDR3 bases are TGTGCCAGCAGCTTACTCCGGGACAGGGTCTACGAGCAGTACTTC.

On this clonotype itself: A much larger clone lies a single base off, so this may be a read error. This sequence joins TRBV7-2 and TRBJ2-1, with 12 bases identical to TRBD2. Germline loops: CDR1 SGHTA, CDR2 FQGNSA. CDR3 length equals 14 residues. CDR3 protein: CASSLDLAGGGQSF. The CDR3 DNA sequence: TGTGCCAGCAGCTTAGACCTAGCGGGAGGGGGACAGTCCTTC.

This clonotype showed up many times. The CDR3 nucleotides read TGTGCCAGCAGCTTAGGTGCCGGGACAGGGTTGAATGGCTACACCTTC. Translated: CASSLGAGTGLNGYTF. V usage is TRBV7-6 and J usage is TRBJ1-2; TRBD1 agrees at 9 bases. J was trimmed by 6 bases and V by 1 base; bases with no gene match: 9. The CDR3 contains 16 residues. Germline lookup yields CDR1 SGHVS and CDR2 FNYEAQ.

Many counts were recorded for this clonotype. The chain links TRBV5-1 to TRBJ2-3; 11 bases line up with TRBD2. Looked up from germline, CDR1 is SGHRS and CDR2 is YFSETQ. The V gene end was trimmed by 3 bases and the J gene end by 0 bases; junction bases not matched to a gene: 9. The CDR3 contains 18 residues. The CDR3 loop is CASSSGTSGVSSTDTQYF. The CDR3 DNA reads TGCGCCAGCAGCTCTGGGACTAGCGGAGTTTCTAGCACAGATACGCAGTATTTT.

The sample holds a few counts of this clonotype. This chain links TRBV12-3 or TRBV12-4 with TRBJ2-7, with 11 bases aligning to TRBD2. Trimming took 5 bases from V and 4 from J; bases not matched to a gene: 10. The CDR3 has 16 amino acids. The CDR3 DNA follows: TGTGCCAGCAGTACGGCCCTAGCGGGGGGTTCGTACGAGCAGTACTTC. As protein: CASSTALAGGSYEQYF.

This clonotype was observed at least ten times. The chain employs TRBV4-3 and TRBJ2-7; D may be TRBD1 or TRBD2 (5 bases each). CDR1 and CDR2 from the germline V gene are LGHNA and YSLEER. Between the trimmed V and J ends, which lost 3 bases and 6 bases, there was a span of 15 bases. This CDR3 comprises 14 residues. For the CDR3, the DNA is TGCGCCAGCAGCCAGACTTGGGGGTTGAGCGAGCAGTACTTC. This gives the protein CASSQTWGLSEQYF.

At least ten counts were recorded for this clonotype. The chain carries TRBV15 and TRBJ1-2; TRBD1 aligns across 9 bases. The CDR3 is 15 residues long. With 3 bases clipped from V and 1 base from J, the junction kept 3 bases outside the gene matches. The germline V gene encodes CDR1 LNHNV and CDR2 YYDKDF (reference sequence). CDR3 sequence (DNA): TGTGCCACCAGCAGGGACAGGGGTTTTAACTATGGCTACACCTTC. Protein sequence: CATSRDRGFNYGYTF.